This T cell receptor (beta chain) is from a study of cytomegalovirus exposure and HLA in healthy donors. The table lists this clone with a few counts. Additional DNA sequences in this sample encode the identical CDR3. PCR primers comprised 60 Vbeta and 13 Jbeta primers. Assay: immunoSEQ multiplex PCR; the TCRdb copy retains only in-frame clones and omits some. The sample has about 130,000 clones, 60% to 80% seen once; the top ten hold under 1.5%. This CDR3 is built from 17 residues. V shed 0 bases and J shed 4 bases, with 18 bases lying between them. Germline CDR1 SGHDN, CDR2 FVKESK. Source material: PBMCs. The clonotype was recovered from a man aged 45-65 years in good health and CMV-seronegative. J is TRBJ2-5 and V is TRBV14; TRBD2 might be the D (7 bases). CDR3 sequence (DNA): TGTGCCAGCAGCCAAGATCTATCGCAGGGGAGGGGAGAGACCCAGTACTTC. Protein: CASSQDLSQGRGETQYF.